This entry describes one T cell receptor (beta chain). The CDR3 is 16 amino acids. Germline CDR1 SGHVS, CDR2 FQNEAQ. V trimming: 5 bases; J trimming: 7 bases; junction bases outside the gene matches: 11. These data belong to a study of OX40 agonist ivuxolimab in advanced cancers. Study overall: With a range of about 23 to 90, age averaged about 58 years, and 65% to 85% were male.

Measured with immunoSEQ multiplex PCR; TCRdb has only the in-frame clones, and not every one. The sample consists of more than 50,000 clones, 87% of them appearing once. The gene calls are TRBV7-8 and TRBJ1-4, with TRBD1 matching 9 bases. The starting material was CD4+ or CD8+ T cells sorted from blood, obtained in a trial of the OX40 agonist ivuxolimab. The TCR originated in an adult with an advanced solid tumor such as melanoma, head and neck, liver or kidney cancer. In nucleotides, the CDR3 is TGTGCCAGCAGCCAACCACCGGGACAGGGATCTGAAAAACTGTTTTTT. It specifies CASSQPPGQGSEKLFF.